This T cell receptor beta chain was identified in a study of blood T cell repertoires in COVID-19. The count of this clone is one. The germline V gene has CDR1 SGHDN and CDR2 FVKESK. This CDR3 comprises 13 residues. The V and J ends lost 4 bases and 6 bases respectively, with 10 bases between them. Here immunoSEQ multiplex PCR was the method, and the copy in TCRdb shows in-frame clones only, minus some. The sample has approximately 65,000 clones; less than 95% are singletons. Material: peripheral blood. The sequence came from a man aged 50-59 years with COVID-19, enrolled during active disease. The chain employs TRBV14 and TRBJ2-1; D ambiguous. The CDR3 sequence is CASSRGSSNEQFF. The CDR3 DNA is TGTGCCAGCAGCCGAGGTAGTTCCAATGAGCAGTTCTTC.